This T cell receptor (beta chain) was captured by sequencing in a study of cytomegalovirus exposure and HLA in healthy donors. PCR was performed using 60 Vbeta and 13 Jbeta primers. Profiling relied on immunoSEQ multiplex PCR, and the TCRdb table lists in-frame clones only, not all of them. The sample holds 150,000 to 200,000 clones, under 90% seen once. V lost 4 bases to trimming and J lost 2 bases; unmatched junction nucleotides: 10. Germline V gene lookup returns CDR1 SGHRS and CDR2 YFSETQ. The CDR3 has 16 residues. Sequencing used PBMCs. This chain links TRBV5-1 with TRBJ2-7; 9 positions agree with TRBD2. This TCR was sampled from a young man in good health and CMV-seronegative. The CDR3 reads CASSPQGTSSTYEQYF. CDR3 in DNA: TGCGCCAGCAGCCCCCAAGGGACTAGCAGTACCTACGAGCAGTACTTC.